The 26 T cell receptor beta chains below all came from one sample that was sequenced in a study of blood T cell repertoires in COVID-19. Profiled with immunoSEQ multiplex PCR; TCRdb holds only in-frame clones, not every one. The sample carries tens of thousands of clones, roughly 82% recorded once. The sample taken for sequencing was peripheral blood. Receptor source: a human donor in a cohort sampled during active COVID-19.

This chain links TRBV6-6 with TRBJ2-1; 15 bases are a match to TRBD2. The V gene's germline CDR1 is MNHNY and CDR2 SVGAGI (reference sequence). The V gene end was trimmed by 5 bases and the J gene end by 5 bases; junction bases not matched to a gene: 10. There are 18 residues in the CDR3. The DNA for the CDR3 is TGTGCCAGCAGTCCGCACGGGACTAGCGGGGGGTTCCACAATGAGCAGTTCTTC. It encodes CASSPHGTSGGFHNEQFF.

The V gene is TRBV5-1, the J gene TRBJ1-1; D is undetermined. Trimming shortened V by 4 bases and J by 2 bases, and 15 bases separated the two germline ends. The germline V gene has CDR1 SGHRS and CDR2 YFSETQ. The CDR3 runs to 15 residues. Here the CDR3 reads CASSEGSGFNTEAFF. CDR3 nucleotide sequence: TGCGCCAGCAGCGAGGGTTCGGGCTTCAACACTGAAGCTTTCTTT.

The chain uses TRBV11-1 and TRBJ2-7, with 7 positions matching TRBD1. Germline V lookup: CDR1 SGHAT, CDR2 FQDESV (reference sequence). The CDR3 spans 13 residues. Trimming removed 7 bases from V and 2 bases from J; junction bases left unmatched: 5. CDR3 sequence (DNA): TGTGCCAGCACCCGGGACAGAACCTACGAGCAGTACTTC. As protein: CASTRDRTYEQYF.

The V gene is TRBV29-1, the J gene TRBJ1-5, with TRBD1 matching over 8 bases. CDR1 SQVTM and CDR2 ANQGSEA come from the germline V gene. Unmatched junction bases numbered 4, after V lost 6 bases and J lost 3 bases. The CDR3 consists of 13 residues. The DNA of the CDR3 is TGCAGCGTGGGACAGGTGAACAATCAGCCCCAGCATTTT. Protein: CSVGQVNNQPQHF.

The chain recombines TRBV19 with TRBJ1-2; 8 bases are a match to TRBD1. This CDR3 has 15 residues. J was trimmed by 8 bases and V by 3 bases; bases with no gene match: 11. From germline, CDR1 is LNHDA and CDR2 SQIVND (reference sequence). For the CDR3, the DNA is TGTGCCAGTAGTATCCCGGCCGACAGGGGCGAGGGCTACACCTTC. It encodes CASSIPADRGEGYTF.

The chain has TRBV14 and TRBJ2-3; D is perhaps TRBD2 (6 bases). The CDR3 is 15 residues long. The V end lost 0 bases, the J end lost 2 bases, and 9 bases lay between the germline ends. Germline V lookup: CDR1 SGHDN, CDR2 FVKESK. CDR3 amino acids: CASSQDSGPTDTQYF. The DNA of the CDR3 is TGTGCCAGCAGCCAAGATAGCGGCCCCACAGATACGCAGTATTTT.

The genes are TRBV4-1 and TRBJ1-2; 7 bases fit TRBD1. Germline CDR1 MGHRA, CDR2 YSYEKL. There are 17 residues in the CDR3. V shed 4 bases, J shed 5 bases, and the junction held 16 bases outside the gene matches. CDR3 sequence: CASSPQPVGSGGYGYTF. In nucleotides, the CDR3 is TGCGCCAGCAGCCCCCAACCGGTCGGATCAGGGGGATATGGCTACACCTTC.

Turning to this clone: Additional DNA sequences in this sample encode the identical CDR3. The chain employs TRBV7-9 and TRBJ1-5; D possibly corresponds to TRBD1 (6 bases). Germline-derived CDR1 and CDR2 are SEHNR and FQNEAQ (reference sequence). This CDR3 has 14 residues. With 3 bases removed from V and 3 bases from J, the gap between germline ends came to 9 bases. The CDR3 spells CASSFGDINQPQHF. The CDR3 bases are TGTGCCAGCAGCTTTGGGGACATCAATCAGCCCCAGCATTTT.

The gene calls are TRBV4-2 and TRBJ1-4; D gene ambiguous. The CDR3 has 17 residues. The germline V and J ends were trimmed by 4 bases and 0 bases, with 15 bases remaining between them. Germline-derived CDR1 and CDR2 are LGHNA and YNFKEQ. The CDR3 loop is CASSPRGRLATNEKLFF. The CDR3 DNA reads TGTGCCAGCAGCCCCCGTGGGAGGCTCGCAACTAATGAAAAACTGTTTTTT.

There are a few counts of this clone. This sequence joins TRBV3-1 (or the pseudogene TRBV3-2) and TRBJ1-2; the D gene is possibly TRBD1 (5 bases). V was trimmed by 3 bases and J by 4 bases, leaving 6 bases between them. This CDR3 region has 12 residues. CDR1 is LGHDT, CDR2 YNNKEL, per germline (reference sequence). The DNA of the CDR3 is TGTGCCAGCAGCCAGACAGCCTATGGCTACACCTTC. This encodes CASSQTAYGYTF.

J is TRBJ1-1 and V is TRBV6-1; possibly TRBD1 for D (5 bases). This CDR3 spans 16 amino acids. V was pared by 3 bases and J by 11 bases, with 25 bases between. Germline V CDR1 and CDR2: MNHNS, SASEGT. The CDR3 DNA reads as TGTGCCAGCAGTGATCGATCGGTGGGGGGGGATCGACAGGCTTTCTTT. It is translated as CASSDRSVGGDRQAFF.

This clone was seen a handful of times. The genes are TRBV15 and TRBJ2-1; D not resolved. The germline V and J ends were trimmed by 1 base and 10 bases, with 14 bases remaining between them. Germline V lookup: CDR1 LNHNV, CDR2 YYDKDF (reference sequence). The CDR3 has 14 amino acids. The CDR3: CATSRGTRLWEQFF. CDR3 DNA: TGTGCCACCAGCAGAGGTACCAGATTATGGGAGCAGTTCTTC. Full variable domain (missing parts from reference TRBV15 and TRBJ2-1): DAMVIQNPRYQVTQFGKPVTLSCSQTLNHNVMYWYQQKSSQAPKLLFHYYDKDFNNEADTPDNFQSRRPNTSFCFLDIRSPGLGDTAMYLCATSRGTRLWEQFFGPGTRLTVL.

This chain uses TRBV18 with TRBJ1-1; D is undetermined. The CDR3 has 15 amino acids. V was cut by 6 bases and J by 5 bases, with 19 bases left in between. Germline values: CDR1 KGHSH, CDR2 LQKENI. The CDR3 DNA reads TGTGCCAGCTCTCTAGCGGACCCAGAAAGTACTGAAGCTTTCTTT. Amino acid sequence: CASSLADPESTEAFF. Filled out from reference TRBV18 and TRBJ1-1, the complete variable domain reads NAGVMQNPRHLVRRRGQEARLRCSPMKGHSHVYWYRQLPEEGLKFMVYLQKENIIDESGMPKERFSAEFPKEGPSILRIQQVVRGDSAAYFCASSLADPESTEAFFGQGTRLTVV.

This clone was detected once. The rearrangement uses TRBV2 and TRBJ1-1, with D unclear. Germline loops: CDR1 SNHLY, CDR2 FYNNEI. V was trimmed by 8 bases and J by 0 bases, leaving 7 bases between them. The CDR3 has 12 amino acids. The CDR3 reads CASGLLNTEAFF. CDR3 DNA: TGTGCCAGCGGGCTCCTGAACACTGAAGCTTTCTTT.

V and J are TRBV25-1 and TRBJ2-1; 10 bases agree with TRBD2. From germline, CDR1 is MGHDK and CDR2 SYGVNS. This CDR3 spans 15 amino acids. The J segment lost 9 bases and the V segment lost 5 bases, leaving 10 bases of the junction unmatched. For the CDR3, the DNA is TGTGCCAGCAGTCCCTTAGCGGGGGGCCGTGGTGAGCAGTTCTTC. It yields the protein CASSPLAGGRGEQFF.

The chain carries TRBV3-1 (or the pseudogene TRBV3-2) and TRBJ2-3, with 8 bases identical to TRBD2. The germline V gene encodes CDR1 LGHDT and CDR2 YNNKEL (reference sequence). There are 16 residues in the CDR3. V lost 3 bases and J lost 2; bases outside the gene matches: 7. In nucleotides, the CDR3 is TGTGCCAGCAGCCAGGGGGGGCGGGGGGCCACAGATACGCAGTATTTT. The encoded protein is CASSQGGRGATDTQYF.

V usage is TRBV7-9 and J usage is TRBJ2-1; 7 nucleotides align to TRBD2. The CDR3 spans 13 residues. The V segment lost 4 bases and the J segment 6 bases; nucleotides outside the gene matches: 3. Germline V gene lookup returns CDR1 SEHNR and CDR2 FQNEAQ (reference sequence). The CDR3 DNA follows: TGTGCCAGCAGCTCCAGCGGGGTCAATGAGCAGTTCTTC. Protein product: CASSSSGVNEQFF.

CDR3 DNA sequence: TGTGCCAGCTCACCACCGGGGCAGGCAATCTCTGGAAACACCATATATTTT. This codes for CASSPPGQAISGNTIYF. The chain is built from TRBV18 and TRBJ1-3; D possibly corresponds to TRBD1 (5 bases). The CDR3 spans 17 residues. V lost 0 bases to trimming and J lost 0 bases, with 12 bases between them. Germline values: CDR1 KGHSH, CDR2 LQKENI.

The chain carries TRBV4-2 and TRBJ2-7; D is undetermined. CDR1 is LGHNA and CDR2 is YNFKEQ in the germline V gene. Trimming stripped 4 bases from V and 6 bases from J, with 16 bases between. The CDR3 extends over 14 amino acids. The CDR3 region has the DNA TGTGCCAGCAGCCGAACGGTGTCGACGGGCGAGCAGTACTTC. Its translation is CASSRTVSTGEQYF.

The chain links TRBV5-1 to TRBJ2-7; 7 bases align to TRBD1. The CDR3 runs 15 residues. J was trimmed by 5 bases and V by 4 bases; bases with no gene match: 12. CDR1 SGHRS and CDR2 YFSETQ come from the germline V gene. The CDR3: CASSHQQGSGDEQYF. CDR3 DNA sequence: TGCGCCAGCAGCCACCAACAGGGGTCAGGCGACGAGCAGTACTTC.

The chain carries TRBV30 and TRBJ2-7, with D unresolved. CDR1 is GTSNPN, CDR2 SVGIG, per germline (reference sequence). Trimming stripped 4 bases from V and 3 bases from J, with 7 bases between. The CDR3 runs 11 residues. The CDR3 sequence is CAWKQSYEQYF. For the CDR3, the DNA is TGTGCCTGGAAACAGAGCTACGAGCAGTACTTC.

The rearrangement uses TRBV6-5 and TRBJ2-7; D is undetermined. The CDR3 is 11 residues long. Trimming removed 7 bases at V and 2 bases at J, with 6 bases between. Germline V gene sequence: CDR1 MNHEY, CDR2 SVGAGI. The CDR3 DNA reads as TGTGCCAGCACCAGAACCTACGAGCAGTACTTC. Amino acid sequence: CASTRTYEQYF.

The chain employs TRBV6-5 and TRBJ2-7; 9 bases map to TRBD1. This CDR3 spans 15 amino acids. Germline V lookup: CDR1 MNHEY, CDR2 SVGAGI. V lost 6 bases and J lost 3; bases outside the gene matches: 9. CDR3 protein: CASSPGTGMNYEQYF. The CDR3 coding sequence is TGTGCCAGCAGCCCCGGGACAGGGATGAACTACGAGCAGTACTTC.

The gene calls are TRBV7-9 and TRBJ1-1; D possibly corresponds to TRBD1 (5 bases). Trimming shortened V by 5 bases and J by 1 base, and 14 bases separated the two germline ends. CDR1 and CDR2 from the germline V gene are SEHNR and FQNEAQ (reference sequence). There are 15 residues in the CDR3. CDR3 in DNA: TGTGCCAGCAGCCCCAACCTCGGACAGAACACTGAAGCTTTCTTT. The encoded protein is CASSPNLGQNTEAFF.

The chain joins TRBV5-1 to TRBJ2-3; D perhaps matches TRBD1 (7 bases). V lost 4 bases, J lost 4 bases, and 19 bases lay in between. The CDR3 is made up of 16 amino acids. Per the germline V gene, CDR1 is SGHRS and CDR2 is YFSETQ. The DNA of the CDR3 is TGCGCCAGCAGCCCGCCGGAGCAGGGGGACTCAGATACGCAGTATTTT. It specifies CASSPPEQGDSDTQYF. Full variable domain (rest looked up from reference TRBV5-1 and TRBJ2-3): KAGVTQTPRYLIKTRGQQVTLSCSPISGHRSVSWYQQTPGQGLQFLFEYFSETQRNKGNFPGRFSGRQFSNSRSEMNVSTLELGDSALYLCASSPPEQGDSDTQYFGPGTRLTVL.

The chain combines TRBV9 with TRBJ2-7, with D maybe TRBD1 (6 bases). Germline lookup yields CDR1 SGDLS and CDR2 YYNGEE. Trimming shortened V by 4 bases and J by 2 bases, and 10 bases separated the two germline ends. The CDR3 has 13 amino acids. The CDR3 nucleotides are TGTGCCAGCAGCCCCAGGGGTCCCTACGAGCAGTACTTC. Protein: CASSPRGPYEQYF.